A single sample is the source of the 3 T cell receptor beta chains below, sequenced in a study of cytomegalovirus exposure and HLA in healthy donors. Use of 60 Vbeta and 13 Jbeta primers characterized the PCR. The protocol was immunoSEQ multiplex PCR, while the TCRdb copy is restricted to in-frame clones and leaves out a portion. The repertoire holds 150,000 to 200,000 clones, approximately 79% seen once, with 4.4% in the top ten. Sequenced sample: PBMCs. These receptors came from a woman younger than 45 in good health and CMV-seropositive.

The chain has TRBV7-8 and TRBJ1-2, with TRBD1 as a possible D gene (6 bases). Trimming pared 5 bases from V and 9 bases from J, leaving 19 bases between. This CDR3 contains 14 residues. The germline V gene encodes CDR1 SGHVS and CDR2 FQNEAQ. CDR3 coding DNA: TGTGCCAGCAGCCCCCCGGGGACAATTATTCGCTACACCTTC. Translating gives CASSPPGTIIRYTF.

The chain carries TRBV27 and TRBJ2-3, with a tentative D call TRBD2 (5 bases). Trimming removed 9 bases from V and 2 bases from J, with 15 bases in between. The CDR3 totals 14 residues. Per the germline V gene, CDR1 is MNHEY and CDR2 is SMNVEV (reference sequence). The CDR3 protein is CASTEADHTDTQYF. The CDR3 coding sequence is TGTGCCAGTACCGAAGCGGACCACACAGATACGCAGTATTTT.

The rearrangement joins TRBV29-1 to TRBJ2-7, with D possibly matching TRBD2 (6 bases). CDR3 size: 13 residues. V was trimmed by 7 bases and J by 3 bases, leaving 16 bases between them. Germline CDR1 reads SQVTM; CDR2 reads ANQGSEA. The CDR3 DNA reads TGCAGCGCCGGGGGAGCGGAGGGCTACGAGCAGTACTTC. This gives the protein CSAGGAEGYEQYF.